Given below is one T cell receptor (beta chain) in context. The sample comes from a study of shared clonotypes between healthy human individuals. The CDR3 loop spans 13 amino acids. Trimming took 10 bases from V and 3 from J, leaving 12 bases between them. The germline V gene has CDR1 SEHNR and CDR2 FQNEAQ (reference sequence). Method: immunoSEQ multiplex PCR; TCRdb's copy keeps in-frame clones and lacks some. The table shows around 1.1 million clones, with 75% to 85% occurring only once. The chain uses TRBV7-9 and TRBJ2-2; D is ambiguous. The sample was memory CD4+ T cells from PBMCs. The subset: CD45RA-negative fraction. This clonotype was obtained from a man between 18 and 35 years old in good health. Some clones in this sample may be carry-over from other donors' samples. CDR3 DNA sequence: TGTGCCACGGCGGTAGGCGACACCGGGGAGCTGTTTTTT. Protein: CATAVGDTGELFF. Looking up the rest from reference TRBV7-9 and TRBJ2-2 gives the full variable domain: DTGVSQNPRHKITKRGQNVTFRCDPISEHNRLYWYRQTLGQGPEFLTYFQNEAQLEKSRLLSDRFSAERPKGSFSTLEIQRTEQGDSAMYLCATAVGDTGELFFGEGSRLTVL.